Listed below are T cell receptor beta chains from one sample, sequenced in a study of identical twins. TCRdb called the 5' RACE reads again in MiXCR, with one record for every CDR3 protein. The sample has roughly 570,000 distinct CDR3 sequences; 9.5% to 10% are singletons. These same data were also listed under a study on yellow fever vaccine responses in identical twins.

The source material was PBMCs. These receptors were obtained from a woman aged 18-29 years in good health. CDR3s include the opening cysteine and the closing phenylalanine or tryptophan. A D gene is named only where the DNA matches it firmly. The size of a clone is reported for some rows only, either as once, few or many, or as a class for expanded clones.

NA	many	TRBJ1-3	TRBV21-1	CASSKGQVGNTIYF	TGTGCCAGCAGCAAAGGCCAGGTCGGAAACACCATATATTTT
NA	NA	TRBJ2-7	TRBV7-2	CASSLDGIFEQYF	TGTGCCAGCAGCTTAGACGGGATTTTCGAGCAGTACTTC
NA	NA	TRBJ1-2	TRBV29-1	CSVEGPRLFTF	TGCAGCGTTGAAGGACCCAGGCTCTTCACCTTC
TRBD1	many	TRBJ2-2	TRBV27	CASSFQGAFGLFF	TGTGCCAGCAGTTTCCAGGGGGCGTTCGGGCTGTTTTTT
NA	many	TRBJ2-2	TRBV15	CATSRDWTKNTGELFF	TGTGCCACCAGCAGAGATTGGACTAAAAACACCGGGGAGCTGTTTTTT
TRBD2	many	TRBJ2-1	TRBV12-5	CASGSYLAGGDNEQFF	TGTGCTAGTGGTTCGTACTTAGCGGGAGGCGACAATGAGCAGTTCTTC
NA	NA	TRBJ2-2	TRBV30	CAWSVRGPGELFF	TGTGCCTGGAGTGTACGGGGGCCCGGGGAGCTGTTTTTT
NA	few	TRBJ2-3	TRBV5-1	CASSLTGRLTDTQYF	TGCGCCAGCAGCTTGACAGGGAGACTCACAGATACGCAGTATTTT
TRBD2	many	TRBJ2-5	TRBV20-1	CSARGGGPGGPQETQYF	TGCAGTGCTAGAGGCGGTGGGCCGGGAGGGCCCCAAGAGACCCAGTACTTC
TRBD2	NA	TRBJ2-5	TRBV6-1	CASNPRTGGRSDETQYF	TGTGCCAGCAACCCCCGCACGGGGGGGCGATCGGACGAGACCCAGTACTTC
TRBD1	many	TRBJ2-5	TRBV29-1	CSVKIRDSQETQYF	TGCAGCGTTAAAATCCGGGACAGCCAAGAGACCCAGTACTTC
NA	NA	TRBJ2-3	TRBV2	CASSASGMDTQYF	TGTGCCAGCAGTGCTTCAGGGATGGATACGCAGTATTTT
TRBD1	NA	TRBJ2-6	TRBV6-5	CASSYGTGGLGKANVLTF	TGTGCCAGCAGTTACGGGACAGGAGGTCTAGGAAAGGCCAACGTCCTGACTTTC
TRBD2	few	TRBJ2-3	TRBV27	CASHRGGVTDTQYF	TGTGCCAGCCACCGGGGGGGTGTTACAGATACGCAGTATTTT
NA	NA	TRBJ2-1	TRBV14	CASSPYGLAGGSYNEQFF	TGTGCCAGCAGCCCGTATGGTCTAGCTGGGGGGTCCTACAATGAGCAGTTCTTC
NA	few	TRBJ2-6	TRBV9	CASSSTGYGANVLTF	TGTGCCAGCAGCTCAACAGGGTATGGGGCCAACGTCCTGACTTTC
NA	few	TRBJ2-7	TRBV12-3/TRBV12-4	CASSFRSGAYEQYF	TGTGCCAGCAGTTTTCGGTCAGGGGCCTACGAGCAGTACTTC
TRBD1	many	TRBJ2-7	TRBV28	CASSRPSTGALNEQYF	TGTGCCAGCAGCCGTCCATCTACAGGGGCCCTTAACGAGCAGTACTTC
TRBD1	NA	TRBJ2-4	TRBV6-5	CASSYSPQGARDIQYF	TGTGCCAGCAGTTACTCACCTCAGGGGGCGAGGGACATTCAGTACTTC
TRBD1	few	TRBJ2-5	TRBV20-1	CSARDWTGLTQETQYF	TGCAGTGCGCGGGACTGGACAGGGTTGACCCAAGAGACCCAGTACTTC